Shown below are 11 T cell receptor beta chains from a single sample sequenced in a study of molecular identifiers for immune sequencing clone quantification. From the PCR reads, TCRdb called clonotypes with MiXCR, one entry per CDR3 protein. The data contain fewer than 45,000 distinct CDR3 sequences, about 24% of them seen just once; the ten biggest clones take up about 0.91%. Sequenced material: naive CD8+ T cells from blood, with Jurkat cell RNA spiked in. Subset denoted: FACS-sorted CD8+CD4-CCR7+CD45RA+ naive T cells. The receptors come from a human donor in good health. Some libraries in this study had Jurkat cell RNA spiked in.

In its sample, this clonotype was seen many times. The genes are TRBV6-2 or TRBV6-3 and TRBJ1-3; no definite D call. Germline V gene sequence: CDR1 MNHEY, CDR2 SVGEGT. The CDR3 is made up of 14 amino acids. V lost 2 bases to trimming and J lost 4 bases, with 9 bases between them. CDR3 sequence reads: CASSYQVSGNTIYF. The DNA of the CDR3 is TGTGCCAGCAGTTACCAGGTATCCGGAAACACCATATATTTT.

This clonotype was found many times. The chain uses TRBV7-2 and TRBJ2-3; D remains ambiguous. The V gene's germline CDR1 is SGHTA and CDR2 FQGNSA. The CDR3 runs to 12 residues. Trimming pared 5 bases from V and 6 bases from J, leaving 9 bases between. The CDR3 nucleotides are TGTGCCAGCAGCCCCGTATTTGATACGCAGTATTTT. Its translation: CASSPVFDTQYF. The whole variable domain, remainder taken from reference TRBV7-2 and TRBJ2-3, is GAGVSQSPSNKVTEKGKDVELRCDPISGHTALYWYRQSLGQGLEFLIYFQGNSAPDKSGLPSDRFSAERTGGSVSTLTIQRTQQEDSAVYLCASSPVFDTQYFGPGTRLTVL.

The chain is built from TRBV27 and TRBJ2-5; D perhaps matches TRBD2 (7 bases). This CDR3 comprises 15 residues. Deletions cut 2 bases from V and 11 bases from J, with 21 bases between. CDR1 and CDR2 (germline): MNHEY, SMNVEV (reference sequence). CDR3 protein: CASSLGGGGWNEQYF. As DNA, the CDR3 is TGTGCCAGCAGTTTAGGAGGGGGGGGTTGGAATGAGCAGTACTTC.

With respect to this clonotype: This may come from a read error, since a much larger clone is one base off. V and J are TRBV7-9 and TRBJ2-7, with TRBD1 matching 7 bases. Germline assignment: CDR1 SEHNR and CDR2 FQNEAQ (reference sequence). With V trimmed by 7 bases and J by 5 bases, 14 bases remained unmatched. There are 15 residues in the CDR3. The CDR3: CASNTPTQTGDEQYF. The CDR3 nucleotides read TGTGCCAGCAACACCCCGACCCAAACAGGGGACGAGCAGTACTTC.

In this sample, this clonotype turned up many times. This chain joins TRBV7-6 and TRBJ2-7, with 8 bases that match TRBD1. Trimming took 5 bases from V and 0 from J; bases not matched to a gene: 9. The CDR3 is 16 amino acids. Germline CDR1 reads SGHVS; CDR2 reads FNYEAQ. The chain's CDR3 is CASSPGTGGYSYEQYF. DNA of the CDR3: TGTGCCAGCAGCCCAGGGACAGGCGGTTACTCCTACGAGCAGTACTTC. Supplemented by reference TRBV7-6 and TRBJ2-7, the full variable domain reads GAGVSQSPRYKVTKRGQDVALRCDPISGHVSLYWYRQALGQGPEFLTYFNYEAQQDKSGLPNDRFSAERPEGSISTLTIQRTEQRDSAMYRCASSPGTGGYSYEQYFGPGTRLTVT.

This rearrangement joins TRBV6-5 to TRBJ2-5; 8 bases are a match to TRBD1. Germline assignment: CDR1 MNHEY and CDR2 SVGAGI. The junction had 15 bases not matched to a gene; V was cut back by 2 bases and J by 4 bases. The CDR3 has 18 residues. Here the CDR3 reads CASSYGSQGAIWGETQYF. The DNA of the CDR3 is TGTGCCAGCAGTTACGGTTCCCAGGGGGCTATTTGGGGAGAGACCCAGTACTTC.

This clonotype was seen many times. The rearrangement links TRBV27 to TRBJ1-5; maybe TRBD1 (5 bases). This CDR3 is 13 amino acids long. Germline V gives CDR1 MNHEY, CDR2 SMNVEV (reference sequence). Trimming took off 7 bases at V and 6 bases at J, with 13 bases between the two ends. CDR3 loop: CASTVQQGQPQHF. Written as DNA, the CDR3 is TGTGCCAGCACTGTTCAGCAGGGTCAGCCCCAGCATTTT.

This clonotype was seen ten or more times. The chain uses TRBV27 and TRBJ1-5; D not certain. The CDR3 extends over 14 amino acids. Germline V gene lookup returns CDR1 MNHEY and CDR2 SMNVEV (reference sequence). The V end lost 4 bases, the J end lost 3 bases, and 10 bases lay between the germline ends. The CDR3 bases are TGTGCCAGCAGTTATGGAGGGTCCAATCAGCCCCAGCATTTT. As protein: CASSYGGSNQPQHF.

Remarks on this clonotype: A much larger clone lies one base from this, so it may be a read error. CDR3 nucleotides: TGTGCCAGCAGTTACGTGGCGGGGGGCCTTAGCACAGCTACGCAGTATTTT. Translation gives CASSYVAGGLSTATQYF. This chain links TRBV6-2 or TRBV6-3 with TRBJ2-3; 8 bases align to TRBD2. The germline V gene encodes CDR1 MNHEY and CDR2 SVGEGT. The CDR3 sequence is 17 residues long.

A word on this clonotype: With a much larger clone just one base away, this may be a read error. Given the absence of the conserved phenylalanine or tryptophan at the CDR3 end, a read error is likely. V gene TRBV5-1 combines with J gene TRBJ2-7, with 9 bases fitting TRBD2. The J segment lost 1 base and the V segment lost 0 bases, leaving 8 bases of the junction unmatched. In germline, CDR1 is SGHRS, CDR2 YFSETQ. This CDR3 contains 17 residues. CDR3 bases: TGCGCCAGCAGCTTGGTAATAGCGGGAGACCTATCCTACGAGCAGTACTCC. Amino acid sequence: CASSLVIAGDLSYEQYS.

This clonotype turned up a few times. The CDR3: CASRTGTGDYEQYF. DNA for the CDR3: TGTGCCAGCAGAACCGGGACAGGGGACTACGAGCAGTACTTC. This chain joins TRBV19 and TRBJ2-7; 10 bases agree with TRBD1. The V and J ends lost 9 bases and 3 bases, in that order; junction bases with no gene match: 8. Germline assignment: CDR1 LNHDA and CDR2 SQIVND (reference sequence). This CDR3 has 14 amino acids.